This T cell receptor beta chain stems from a study of blood T cell repertoires in COVID-19. Authors' processing steps: Amplification from reference gene primers served as the basis for estimated nucleated cell counts. TCRdb keeps only in-frame clones here, not all; method: immunoSEQ multiplex PCR. V, J and clone size derive from that table, while D and trimming were established from the DNA sequence. This table has about 190,000 clones, around four fifths appearing once. The V segment lost 4 bases and the J segment 5 bases; nucleotides outside the gene matches: 11. The CDR3 has 16 amino acids. Per the germline V gene, CDR1 is LGHNA and CDR2 is YNFKEQ. The table lists this clone with a count of one.

The sequence came from a human donor in a cohort sampled during active COVID-19. This chain connects TRBV4-2 to TRBJ2-5, with 9 bases lining up with TRBD2. Input material: peripheral blood. The CDR3 here is CASSLGSAGGSETQYF. The CDR3 nucleotides read TGTGCCAGCAGCCTGGGGTCTGCGGGGGGGTCCGAGACCCAGTACTTC.